Below are 23 T cell receptor beta chains sequenced from a single sample in a study of T cell changes during pregnancy in multiple sclerosis. Measured with immunoSEQ multiplex PCR; TCRdb has only the in-frame clones, and not every one. Counted here are approximately 40,000 clones, about nine tenths occurring once; the ten biggest clones make up 9% to 14%. The sample here was CD8+ T cells from peripheral blood mononuclear cells, taken after pregnancy. These receptors all come from a female donor with multiple sclerosis, enrolled in a pregnancy study.

J is TRBJ2-7 and V is TRBV6-9; a weak D match, TRBD1 (6 bases). The CDR3 spans 13 residues. Germline V lookup: CDR1 MNHGY, CDR2 SVAAGI. Trimming pared 4 bases from V and 1 base from J, leaving 8 bases between. The CDR3 sequence: CASSFGQSYEQYF. The CDR3 bases are TGTGCCAGCAGTTTCGGACAGTCCTACGAGCAGTACTTC.

The chain joins TRBV27 to TRBJ1-3, with D unclear. V lost 0 bases, J lost 7 bases, and 13 bases lay in between. The CDR3 spans 15 residues. Germline V gene data show CDR1 as MNHEY and CDR2 as SMNVEV (reference sequence). CDR3 in amino acids: CASSLSGAGSNTIYF. Here the CDR3 DNA reads TGTGCCAGCAGTTTATCGGGTGCGGGGTCCAACACCATATATTTT.

This chain joins TRBV2 and TRBJ1-2; D is perhaps TRBD1 (6 bases). Germline V gives CDR1 SNHLY, CDR2 FYNNEI. Trimming left V 3 bases short and J 4 bases short, with 15 bases between. CDR3 length equals 15 residues. The CDR3 protein is CASSDTAQGSYGYTF. The CDR3 nucleotides are TGTGCCAGCAGTGATACCGCACAGGGTAGCTATGGCTACACCTTC.

The CDR3 sequence is CASSLGLLDTQYF. CDR3 bases: TGTGCCAGCAGCTTAGGACTGTTAGATACGCAGTATTTT. The J gene is TRBJ2-3, the V gene TRBV9, with D possibly TRBD2 on 5 matching bases. V lost 4 bases and J lost 5, with 11 bases in between. This CDR3 region has 13 residues. From germline, CDR1 is SGDLS and CDR2 YYNGEE.

The chain employs TRBV27 and TRBJ1-6, with 9 bases fitting TRBD1. The CDR3 runs to 15 residues. The V gene end was trimmed by 0 bases and the J gene end by 9 bases; junction bases not matched to a gene: 3. Germline CDR1 reads MNHEY; CDR2 reads SMNVEV (reference sequence). The DNA of the CDR3 is TGTGCCAGCAGTTTATCCTTGACAGGGGGTTCACCCCTCCACTTT. Translation: CASSLSLTGGSPLHF.

The chain combines TRBV27 with TRBJ1-3; unclear D gene. The germline gives CDR1 MNHEY, CDR2 SMNVEV (reference sequence). This CDR3 has 16 residues. The germline V and J ends were trimmed by 3 bases and 0 bases, with 12 bases remaining between them. CDR3 loop: CASSLRQPHSGNTIYF. CDR3 DNA: TGTGCCAGCAGTTTGCGGCAGCCCCACTCTGGAAACACCATATATTTT.

This chain links TRBV13 with TRBJ2-3; 7 nucleotides agree with TRBD1. V gave up 5 bases and J gave up 1 base; unmatched junction bases: 9. The CDR3 runs to 16 residues. Germline V gene sequence: CDR1 PRHDT, CDR2 FYEKMQ (reference sequence). The CDR3: CASSSTGAVGTDTQYF. In DNA form, the CDR3 reads TGTGCCAGCAGCAGTACAGGGGCCGTGGGCACAGATACGCAGTATTTT.

V gene TRBV7-9 combines with J gene TRBJ2-7, with D perhaps TRBD1 (6 bases). CDR3 size: 12 residues. CDR1 and CDR2 from the germline V gene are SEHNR and FQNEAQ (reference sequence). The V gene lost 6 bases and the J gene lost 11 bases, with 17 bases spanning the gap. CDR3 in amino acids: CASRVPGHQEYF. In nucleotides, the CDR3 is TGTGCCAGCAGGGTACCGGGACACCAAGAGTACTTC.

The chain has TRBV7-9 and TRBJ2-5; 9 bases are a match to TRBD1. The trim removed 0 bases at V and 2 bases at J, leaving 7 bases unmatched. CDR1 is SEHNR, CDR2 FQNEAQ, per germline (reference sequence). The CDR3 runs 17 residues. In nucleotides, the CDR3 is TGTGCCAGCAGCTTAGCCGACAGGGGGGCCGTACAAGAGACCCAGTACTTC. Its translation: CASSLADRGAVQETQYF.

The V call is TRBV7-2, the J call TRBJ2-7; a possible D gene is TRBD2 (5 bases). Deletions cut 4 bases from V and 8 bases from J, with 30 bases between. From germline, CDR1 is SGHTA and CDR2 FQGNSA. This CDR3 is built from 18 residues. The CDR3 nucleotides read TGTGCCAGCAGCTCGACTGCCCTTACTAGGCCCCAACCCGAGCAGCAGTACTTC. Its protein product is CASSSTALTRPQPEQQYF.

This rearrangement joins TRBV27 to TRBJ2-5, with D possibly TRBD2 on 5 matching bases. Between the trimmed V and J ends, which lost 2 bases and 6 bases, there was a span of 10 bases. The CDR3 is 13 residues long. In germline, CDR1 is MNHEY, CDR2 SMNVEV (reference sequence). In nucleotides, the CDR3 is TGTGCCAGCAGTTTAGGAGGTCGGAAGACCCAGTACTTC. As protein: CASSLGGRKTQYF.

CDR3 in DNA: TGTGCCAGCAGTTTGGTTCGGGGGGCTGGCTACACCTTC. Encoded protein: CASSLVRGAGYTF. The chain combines TRBV27 with TRBJ1-2; perhaps TRBD1 as D (6 bases). The CDR3 is 13 amino acids. CDR1 MNHEY and CDR2 SMNVEV come from the germline V gene (reference sequence). Trimming stripped 3 bases from V and 7 bases from J, with 12 bases between.

This sequence joins TRBV27 and TRBJ2-5; D possibly corresponds to TRBD1 (6 bases). Between the trimmed V and J ends, which lost 8 bases and 4 bases, there was a span of 11 bases. The CDR3 length is 12 residues. From germline, CDR1 is MNHEY and CDR2 SMNVEV (reference sequence). CDR3 DNA sequence: TGTGCCAGCGGAGAAGGGGGAGAGACCCAGTACTTC. It codes for CASGEGGETQYF.

The CDR3 coding sequence is TGTGCCAGCAGCTTAGACTATCGAGATGAGCAGTTCTTC. Amino acids: CASSLDYRDEQFF. The V and J genes are TRBV7-6 and TRBJ2-1, with D uncertain. Germline V lookup: CDR1 SGHVS, CDR2 FNYEAQ. This CDR3 is 13 amino acids long. V lost 1 base and J lost 8, with 9 bases in between.

The rearrangement uses TRBV7-6 and TRBJ1-1; D unresolved. The CDR3 sequence is 15 residues long. Trimming left V 1 base short and J 0 bases short, with 9 bases between. CDR1 and CDR2 (germline): SGHVS, FNYEAQ. Here the CDR3 DNA reads TGTGCCAGCAGCTTAGGACGGGGAATGAACACTGAAGCTTTCTTT. Translation: CASSLGRGMNTEAFF.

The rearrangement uses TRBV5-5 and TRBJ2-7; 7 bases are a match to TRBD1. V trimming: 2 bases; J trimming: 0 bases; junction bases outside the gene matches: 2. CDR1 is SGHKS and CDR2 is YYEKEE in the germline V gene (reference sequence). The CDR3 is 14 amino acids. CDR3 amino acids: CASSFAGGSYEQYF. The CDR3 nucleotides read TGTGCCAGCAGCTTCGCAGGGGGCTCCTACGAGCAGTACTTC.

The V and J genes are TRBV4-1 and TRBJ2-5; the match to TRBD2 covers 9 bases. The ends lost 0 bases at V and 0 bases at J; junction bases unmatched: 8. The V gene's germline CDR1 is MGHRA and CDR2 YSYEKL. This CDR3 contains 18 residues. In DNA form, the CDR3 reads TGCGCCAGCAGCCAAGAAAGGAGGACTAGCGAGTACCAAGAGACCCAGTACTTC. It codes for CASSQERRTSEYQETQYF.

The chain uses TRBV7-9 and TRBJ2-4, with D possibly TRBD1 on 6 matching bases. Trimming pared 5 bases from V and 5 bases from J, leaving 10 bases between. The CDR3 sequence is 13 residues long. Looked up from germline, CDR1 is SEHNR and CDR2 is FQNEAQ (reference sequence). This CDR3 reads CASSLGQQNIQYF. The CDR3 nucleotides read TGTGCCAGCAGCCTCGGACAGCAAAACATTCAGTACTTC. Combining the CDR3 with reference TRBV7-9 and TRBJ2-4 gives the whole variable domain DTGVSQNPRHKITKRGQNVTFRCDPISEHNRLYWYRQTLGQGPEFLTYFQNEAQLEKSRLLSDRFSAERPKGSFSTLEIQRTEQGDSAMYLCASSLGQQNIQYFGAGTRLSVL.

The chain uses TRBV11-2 and TRBJ2-4, with D possibly being TRBD2 (6 bases). The CDR3 extends over 15 amino acids. Trimming cost V 6 bases and J 0 bases, with 12 bases left between them. The germline V gene encodes CDR1 SGHAT and CDR2 FQNNGV. DNA of the CDR3: TGTGCCAGCAGTCCGGGGGTGATAGCCAAAAACATTCAGTACTTC. This translates into CASSPGVIAKNIQYF.

The chain links TRBV2 to TRBJ2-7, with 7 bases fitting TRBD2. This CDR3 spans 16 amino acids. The germline V gene encodes CDR1 SNHLY and CDR2 FYNNEI. J gave up 2 bases and V 1 base, and 8 bases lay outside the gene matches. The CDR3 DNA reads as TGTGCCAGCAGTGAAGGGGGGACTATCCCGACCTACGAGCAGTACTTC. Protein product: CASSEGGTIPTYEQYF.

The V gene is TRBV6-1, the J gene TRBJ2-5; tentative D call: TRBD2 (6 bases). This CDR3 has 18 residues. Trimming took off 2 bases at V and 3 bases at J, with 22 bases between the two ends. Germline-derived CDR1 and CDR2 are MNHNS and SASEGT. The CDR3 here is CASSENIYFRGSEETQYF. The CDR3 coding sequence is TGTGCCAGCAGTGAAAACATTTACTTTCGGGGGAGTGAAGAGACCCAGTACTTC.

This chain's CDR3 is CASSVAGQGYEQYF. The DNA of the CDR3 is TGTGCCAGCAGCGTAGCGGGACAGGGCTACGAGCAGTACTTC. The chain couples TRBV9 to TRBJ2-7; 9 nucleotides line up with TRBD1. The V gene's germline CDR1 is SGDLS and CDR2 YYNGEE. The CDR3 consists of 14 residues. V dropped 0 bases and J dropped 3; count of bases not matched to a gene: 1.

The chain is built from TRBV5-1 and TRBJ2-5; 8 bases match TRBD1. This CDR3 is 14 amino acids long. Germline V gene lookup returns CDR1 SGHRS and CDR2 YFSETQ. V shed 2 bases, J shed 4 bases, and the junction held 4 bases outside the gene matches. DNA for the CDR3: TGCGCCAGCAGCTTTTTGGACAGGGTAGAGACCCAGTACTTC. Amino acid sequence: CASSFLDRVETQYF.